This entry features one T cell receptor beta chain sequence. Produced via immunoSEQ multiplex PCR; TCRdb's table is partial and in-frame only. The data hold about 280,000 clones, with 80% to 90% observed a single time. The source of the sample is a study of Ad26.COV2.S vaccination and SARS-CoV-2 variants. Sample treatment: approximately 18 received Ad26.COV2.S at low or high dose, single or two shots; five or six received placebo; per-sample allocation not given. Specimen acquisition occurred on day 63 following the initial vaccine or placebo injection. An adult aged 18-55 years in Boston served as the donor. This specimen consisted of peripheral blood, obtained in a trial of Ad26.COV2.S vaccine versus placebo. The TCR was taken from a person aged 18-65 years who received the Ad26.COV2.S COVID-19 vaccine or a placebo.

In DNA form, the CDR3 reads TGCGCCAGCAGCCCTGGACAGCACCAAGAGACCCAGTACTTC. This encodes CASSPGQHQETQYF. The genes are TRBV5-1 and TRBJ2-5, with D maybe TRBD1 (6 bases). Germline assignment: CDR1 SGHRS and CDR2 YFSETQ. CDR3 size: 14 residues. Trimming stripped 4 bases from V and 0 bases from J, with 10 bases between.